The table lists the clone carrying this T cell receptor (beta chain) with a count of one. Looked up from germline, CDR1 is SQVTM and CDR2 is ANQGSEA. V dropped 8 bases and J dropped 3 bases, with 12 bases sitting between them. The CDR3 consists of 12 residues. Method: immunoSEQ multiplex PCR; TCRdb's copy keeps in-frame clones and lacks some. The sample includes about 2,500,000 clones, roughly 92% of them seen just once. These data belong to a study of shared clonotypes between healthy human individuals. Sequences were obtained from naive CD4+ T cells sorted from blood. Subset denoted: CD45RA+ positively selected. The chain combines TRBV29-1 with TRBJ2-3, with D possibly TRBD2 on 5 matching bases. The clonotype originates from a man younger than 30 in good health. In nucleotides, the CDR3 is TGCAGCAACTACAGAGGGACAGATACGCAGTATTTT. Translating gives CSNYRGTDTQYF.